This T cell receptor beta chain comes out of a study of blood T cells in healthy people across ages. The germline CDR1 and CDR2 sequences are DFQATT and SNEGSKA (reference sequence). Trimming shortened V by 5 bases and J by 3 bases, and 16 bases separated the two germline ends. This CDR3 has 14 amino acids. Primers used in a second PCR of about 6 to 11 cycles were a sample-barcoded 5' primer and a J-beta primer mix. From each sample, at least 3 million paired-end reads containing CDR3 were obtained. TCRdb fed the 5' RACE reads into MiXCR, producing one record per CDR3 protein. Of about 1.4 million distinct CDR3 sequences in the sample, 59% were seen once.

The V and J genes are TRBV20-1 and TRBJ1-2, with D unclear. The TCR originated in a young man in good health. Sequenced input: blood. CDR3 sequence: CSARAPQAHYGYTF. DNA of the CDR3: TGCAGTGCTCGCGCCCCGCAAGCCCACTATGGCTACACCTTC.